The text below deals with one T cell receptor beta chain. This entry belongs to a study of OX40 agonist ivuxolimab in advanced cancers. Trimming took off 1 base at V and 8 bases at J, with 15 bases between the two ends. CDR1 SGHNT and CDR2 YYREEE come from the germline V gene (reference sequence). The CDR3 loop spans 15 amino acids. The data were produced by immunoSEQ multiplex PCR, yet TCRdb's version contains in-frame clones alone and is incomplete. This table holds about 48,000 clones, 80% to 85% found once. This chain connects TRBV5-4 to TRBJ1-4, with unresolved D. The receptor was derived from an adult with an advanced solid tumor such as melanoma, head and neck, liver or kidney cancer. Sequenced here: CD4+ or CD8+ T cells sorted from blood, sampled in a trial of the OX40 agonist ivuxolimab. Here the CDR3 DNA reads TGTGCCAGCAGCTTGAGGGAGCCCCAGCCCGAAAAACTGTTTTTT. This gives the protein CASSLREPQPEKLFF.